The TCR beta chain described here comes from a study of T cells in localized non-small cell lung cancer. Study-wide results and caveats: Greater T cell density in blood accompanied longer overall survival.

Clones were sequenced by immunoSEQ multiplex PCR, and TCRdb holds only the in-frame ones, with some missing. The top ten hold 2.5% to 3% of the sample, which has 25,000 to 30,000 clones, around 90% seen once. The V gene's germline CDR1 is GTSNPN and CDR2 SVGIG (reference sequence). Deletions cut 3 bases from V and 2 bases from J, with 13 bases between. The CDR3 consists of 15 residues. This clone was counted a few times. No antigen is known for it. The chain employs TRBV30 and TRBJ1-4; D remains ambiguous. This receptor was obtained from a woman aged 18-55 years with stage I lung adenocarcinoma. Sequenced here: peripheral blood, sampled before any cancer treatment. This chain's CDR3 is CAWSALGVTNEKLFF. In nucleotides, the CDR3 is TGTGCCTGGAGCGCTCTCGGGGTTACTAATGAAAAACTGTTTTTT.